What follows are 18 T cell receptor beta chains derived from one specimen sequenced in a study of cytomegalovirus exposure and HLA in healthy donors. The PCR had 60 Vbeta and 13 Jbeta primers. Profiling relied on immunoSEQ multiplex PCR, and the TCRdb table lists in-frame clones only, not all of them. This sample has about 150,000 clones, with roughly 80% found just once. Sequenced input: PBMCs. These receptors originate from a woman aged 45-65 years in good health and CMV-seropositive.

This rearrangement joins TRBV29-1 to TRBJ1-1, with 9 bases that match TRBD1. The CDR3 covers 16 residues. The J segment lost 0 bases and the V segment lost 6 bases, leaving 11 bases of the junction unmatched. CDR1 is SQVTM and CDR2 is ANQGSEA in the germline V gene. DNA of the CDR3: TGCAGCGTCACCACAGGGGGCCGTAGTATGAACACTGAAGCTTTCTTT. Its translation: CSVTTGGRSMNTEAFF.

The chain carries TRBV4-3 and TRBJ2-3; D not certain. V dropped 4 bases and J dropped 0 bases, with 5 bases sitting between them. Germline values: CDR1 LGHNA, CDR2 YSLEER. The CDR3 extends over 13 amino acids. CDR3 in DNA: TGCGCCAGCAGCCCAAGCAGCACAGATACGCAGTATTTT. Translated, it gives CASSPSSTDTQYF.

The rearrangement joins TRBV29-1 to TRBJ2-7; TRBD1 aligns across 8 bases. The trim removed 6 bases at V and 1 base at J, leaving 11 bases unmatched. The CDR3 contains 15 residues. Germline assignment: CDR1 SQVTM and CDR2 ANQGSEA. DNA for the CDR3: TGCAGCGTACTGACAGGGGACGCACCTTCCTACGAGCAGTACTTC. Protein product: CSVLTGDAPSYEQYF.

The chain employs TRBV5-1 and TRBJ2-7; a weak D match, TRBD1 (6 bases). CDR3 length: 15 residues. V lost 0 bases, J lost 3 bases, and 13 bases lay in between. Germline values: CDR1 SGHRS, CDR2 YFSETQ. CDR3 in amino acids: CASSLGGGHSYEQYF. DNA for the CDR3: TGCGCCAGCAGCTTGGGAGGGGGACATAGCTACGAGCAGTACTTC.

This chain uses TRBV5-3 with TRBJ2-3, with 8 bases that match TRBD2. TRBV5-3 is known as an ORF, though its function is uncertain. The CDR3 length is 16 residues. The trim removed 0 bases at V and 4 bases at J, leaving 7 bases unmatched. For the CDR3, the DNA is TGTGCCAGAAGCTTGGGTGTCCGGGGGGGGTCAGATACGCAGTATTTT. This encodes CARSLGVRGGSDTQYF.

This clone was seen only a few times. The chain couples TRBV7-2 to TRBJ1-3; TRBD1 aligns across 9 bases. This CDR3 comprises 14 residues. CDR1 is SGHTA, CDR2 FQGNSA, per germline. V dropped 4 bases and J dropped 4; count of bases not matched to a gene: 2. The CDR3 region is CASSWDREGNTIYF. The CDR3 coding sequence is TGTGCCAGCAGCTGGGACAGGGAGGGAAACACCATATATTTT.

The chain links TRBV19 to TRBJ2-7; 8 bases align to TRBD1. The trim removed 1 base at V and 4 bases at J, leaving 6 bases unmatched. Germline CDR1 is LNHDA and CDR2 is SQIVND (reference sequence). The CDR3 loop spans 15 amino acids. CDR3 sequence (DNA): TGTGCCAGTAGTATAGTAGGGACAGGTCCTTACGAGCAGTACTTC. It is translated as CASSIVGTGPYEQYF.

The J gene is TRBJ1-3, the V gene TRBV5-6, with 8 positions matching TRBD1. Germline lookup yields CDR1 SGHDT and CDR2 YYEEEE. The trim removed 4 bases at V and 6 bases at J, leaving 9 bases unmatched. CDR3 length equals 15 residues. CDR3 coding DNA: TGTGCCAGCAGCCCCGACAGGGGAGGGGAAAACACCATATATTTT. The encoded protein is CASSPDRGGENTIYF.

The CDR3 loop reads CASSPGTGVTNEKLFF. CDR3 coding DNA: TGCGCCAGCAGCCCCGGGACAGGGGTAACTAATGAAAAACTGTTTTTT. V usage is TRBV5-1 and J usage is TRBJ1-4; 10 bases fit TRBD1. CDR1 is SGHRS, CDR2 YFSETQ, per germline. The CDR3 loop spans 16 amino acids. V lost 4 bases, J lost 1 base, and 4 bases stayed unmatched.

The rearrangement joins TRBV4-1 to TRBJ1-2, with D perhaps TRBD1 (6 bases). The V and J ends lost 1 base and 4 bases respectively, with 13 bases between them. This CDR3 spans 15 amino acids. The germline CDR1 and CDR2 sequences are MGHRA and YSYEKL. The CDR3 protein is CASSQVDGGAYGYTF. CDR3 DNA sequence: TGCGCCAGCAGCCAAGTCGACGGGGGGGCCTATGGCTACACCTTC.

The chain is built from TRBV6-1 and TRBJ1-4, with TRBD1 as a possible D gene (6 bases). Trimming removed 3 bases at V and 3 bases at J, with 14 bases between. The CDR3 spans 16 residues. Looked up from germline, CDR1 is MNHNS and CDR2 is SASEGT. The DNA for the CDR3 is TGTGCCAGCAGTGACAGGGGCCAAAGGTCTAATGAAAAACTGTTTTTT. Encoded protein: CASSDRGQRSNEKLFF.

In DNA, the CDR3 is TGTGCCAGCAGCGTAGACGGGCGGGGGATAAATTCACCCCTCCACTTT. The encoded protein is CASSVDGRGINSPLHF. The chain combines TRBV9 with TRBJ1-6, with a tentative D call TRBD1 (5 bases). The CDR3 covers 16 residues. Germline values: CDR1 SGDLS, CDR2 YYNGEE. V dropped 0 bases and J dropped 7 bases, with 14 bases sitting between them.

This chain links TRBV30 with TRBJ2-6, with D perhaps TRBD1 (6 bases). The germline V and J ends were trimmed by 3 bases and 4 bases, with 19 bases remaining between them. This CDR3 contains 17 residues. The germline gives CDR1 GTSNPN, CDR2 SVGIG (reference sequence). The CDR3: CAWSDGVQGTGANVLTF. DNA of the CDR3: TGTGCCTGGAGCGATGGGGTACAGGGTACCGGGGCCAACGTCCTGACTTTC.

Notes on this clone: The junction departs from the called germline gene at one end, perhaps through a read error. The chain has TRBV7-9 and TRBJ1-6; 9 bases line up with TRBD1. The CDR3 is 16 amino acids. Germline CDR1 SEHNR, CDR2 FQNEAQ (reference sequence). CDR3 bases: TGTTCCAGCAGCTTATTTGGGACAGGGTCCAATTCACCCCTCCACTTT. It encodes CSSSLFGTGSNSPLHF.

The chain recombines TRBV7-6 with TRBJ1-4; the match to TRBD1 covers 8 bases. The CDR3 consists of 17 residues. J was trimmed by 4 bases and V by 6 bases; bases with no gene match: 13. The V gene's germline CDR1 is SGHVS and CDR2 FNYEAQ. The chain's CDR3 is CASRTTGGRGNNEKLFF. CDR3 bases: TGTGCCAGCAGGACTACAGGGGGGCGCGGGAATAATGAAAAACTGTTTTTT.

This chain joins TRBV4-1 and TRBJ2-7; possible D gene TRBD2, 6 bases. Germline V gene sequence: CDR1 MGHRA, CDR2 YSYEKL. The CDR3 has 16 amino acids. V was shortened by 0 bases and J by 2 bases, with 14 bases between the two germline ends. The CDR3 nucleotides are TGCGCCAGCAGCCAAGAATCGTCTAGCGTGACCTACGAGCAGTACTTC. It translates to CASSQESSSVTYEQYF.

DNA of the CDR3: TGTGCCAGCAGCTATAGCTGGAATGAGCAGTTCTTC. Protein: CASSYSWNEQFF. This chain joins TRBV5-7 and TRBJ2-1, with D unresolved. TRBV5-7 is identified as an open reading frame with a role that is uncertain. CDR3 length: 12 amino acids. With 3 bases removed from V and 7 bases from J, the gap between germline ends came to 8 bases.

The chain combines TRBV19 with TRBJ2-7; 7 bases agree with TRBD1. Germline assignment: CDR1 LNHDA and CDR2 SQIVND (reference sequence). The CDR3 runs to 14 residues. Germline trimming cut 1 base from V and 2 bases from J; bases unmatched to any gene: 2. The CDR3 spells CASSIATGAYEQYF. For the CDR3, the DNA is TGTGCCAGTAGTATAGCAACAGGGGCCTACGAGCAGTACTTC.